What follows describes a single T cell receptor (beta chain). Its antigen is currently unknown. The data were taken from a study of shared clonotypes between healthy human individuals. Study in general: A couple of women and a few men aged 18 to 49 served as donors.

Sequencing used immunoSEQ multiplex PCR; TCRdb keeps in-frame clones, though not all of them. The data hold some 2 million clones, with 85% to 95% observed a single time. Germline V gene data show CDR1 as SGDLS and CDR2 as YYNGEE. CDR3 length: 14 residues. V dropped 3 bases and J dropped 4; count of bases not matched to a gene: 3. Study-wide points: Richness estimates generally favored naive over memory subsets.

This chain connects TRBV9 to TRBJ1-2, with 10 bases matching TRBD1. The sample consisted of naive CD4+ T cells sorted from blood. Subset specified: CD45RA+ positively selected. The receptor's source is a man between 18 and 35 years old in good health. Here the CDR3 reads CASSEGQGIYGYTF. CDR3 DNA: TGTGCCAGCAGCGAGGGACAGGGGATCTATGGCTACACCTTC. Supplemented by reference TRBV9 and TRBJ1-2, the full variable domain reads DSGVTQTPKHLITATGQRVTLRCSPRSGDLSVYWYQQSLDQGLQFLIQYYNGEERAKGNILERFSAQQFPDLHSELNLSSLELGDSALYFCASSEGQGIYGYTFGSGTRLTVV.